The TCR beta chain under discussion was sequenced for a study of T cells after yellow fever vaccination. V lost 4 bases to trimming and J lost 3 bases, with 15 bases between them. Germline lookup yields CDR1 LNHDA and CDR2 SQIVND (reference sequence). This CDR3 is built from 15 residues. One entry per CDR3 protein results from TCRdb running MiXCR on the 5' RACE reads. The table has 200,000 to 300,000 distinct CDR3 sequences, 6.9% seen once. This rearrangement joins TRBV19 to TRBJ1-2, with D unresolved. This specimen consisted of CD4+ T cells sorted from PBMCs, obtained 15 days after the yellow fever booster vaccination. The receptor's source is a young man who received the YFV17D yellow fever vaccine. The CDR3 region has the DNA TGTGCCAGTAGTACGATGATGGGCGGTGACTATGGCTACACCTTC. It encodes CASSTMMGGDYGYTF. The full variable domain, completed using reference TRBV19 and TRBJ1-2, is DGGITQSPKYLFRKEGQNVTLSCEQNLNHDAMYWYRQDPGQGLRLIYYSQIVNDFQKGDIAEGYSVSREKKESFPLTVTSAQKNPTAFYLCASSTMMGGDYGYTFGSGTRLTVV.